These 21 T cell receptor beta chains were all obtained from the same sample, sequenced in a study of T cells after yellow fever vaccination. TCRdb used MiXCR to reprocess the 5' RACE reads, holding one entry per CDR3 protein. The sample carries 50,000 or so distinct CDR3 sequences, less than 8.5% recorded once. The sample was CD8+ T cells not binding an NS4B(214-222) dextramer, sorted from PBMCs, taken approximately 47 days after the first yellow fever vaccination. The receptors were gathered from a man between 18 and 29 years old who received the YFV17D yellow fever vaccine.

The V gene is TRBV12-5, the J gene TRBJ1-5; 7 positions match TRBD1. This CDR3 comprises 18 residues. With 3 bases clipped from V and 3 bases from J, the junction kept 14 bases outside the gene matches. Germline V gene sequence: CDR1 LGHNT, CDR2 FRNRAP. CDR3: CASGFDTGTDPFNQPQHF. As DNA, the CDR3 is TGTGCTAGTGGTTTTGACACCGGGACAGATCCTTTCAATCAGCCCCAGCATTTT.

This clonotype was observed a few times. V and J are TRBV7-6 and TRBJ2-5, with D possibly TRBD2 on 5 matching bases. In germline, CDR1 is SGHVS, CDR2 FNYEAQ. This CDR3 region has 14 residues. The germline V and J ends were trimmed by 2 bases and 1 base, with 8 bases remaining between them. The CDR3 nucleotides are TGTGCCAGCAGCTTACGGGGAACCCAAGAGACCCAGTACTTC. Protein sequence: CASSLRGTQETQYF. Combining the CDR3 with reference TRBV7-6 and TRBJ2-5 gives the whole variable domain GAGVSQSPRYKVTKRGQDVALRCDPISGHVSLYWYRQALGQGPEFLTYFNYEAQQDKSGLPNDRFSAERPEGSISTLTIQRTEQRDSAMYRCASSLRGTQETQYFGPGTRLLVL.

This clonotype was seen only a few times. The genes are TRBV7-8 and TRBJ2-1; D may be TRBD2 (7 bases). The CDR3 totals 16 residues. Between the trimmed V and J ends, which lost 5 bases and 3 bases, there was a span of 17 bases. CDR1 is SGHVS and CDR2 is FQNEAQ in the germline V gene. This CDR3 reads CASSGGGQGFYNEQFF. As DNA, the CDR3 is TGTGCCAGCAGCGGGGGGGGGCAGGGATTCTACAATGAGCAGTTCTTC.

This clonotype was recorded a few times. The V gene is TRBV10-3, the J gene TRBJ2-3; 7 nucleotides line up with TRBD1. The junction had 10 bases not matched to a gene; V was cut back by 10 bases and J by 3 bases. The CDR3 has 14 amino acids. Germline CDR1 ENHRY, CDR2 SYGVKD. The CDR3 is CATLDGTVTDTQYF. CDR3 sequence (DNA): TGTGCCACCTTAGACGGGACAGTGACAGATACGCAGTATTTT.

This clonotype was found many times. This chain joins TRBV10-3 and TRBJ2-1, with a weak D call TRBD1 (5 bases). Trimming cost V 8 bases and J 6 bases, with 20 bases left between them. Germline CDR1 ENHRY, CDR2 SYGVKD. The CDR3 sequence is 15 residues long. The CDR3 sequence: CAIGAGRSPGNEQFF. Here the CDR3 DNA reads TGTGCCATCGGGGCCGGAAGGTCGCCCGGCAATGAGCAGTTCTTC.

The DNA of the CDR3 is TGTGCCAGCAGCCGCGACAGGGTGAATGGCTACACCTTC. This gives the protein CASSRDRVNGYTF. The gene calls are TRBV7-9 and TRBJ1-2; the match to TRBD1 covers 7 bases. J gave up 6 bases and V 5 bases, and 6 bases lay outside the gene matches. Germline V gives CDR1 SEHNR, CDR2 FQNEAQ (reference sequence). The length of the CDR3 is 13 residues.

About this clonotype: A much bigger clone sits one base away, suggesting this may be a read error. V gene TRBV5-5 combines with J gene TRBJ2-3, with TRBD1 identical over 7 bases. The CDR3 is made up of 16 amino acids. Germline V CDR1 and CDR2: SGHKS, YYEKEE (reference sequence). Here the CDR3 DNA reads TGTTCCAGCAGCTTGGAAGTTACAGGGGGCACAGATACGCAGTATTTT. This encodes CSSSLEVTGGTDTQYF.

This clonotype occurred a few times. The chain is built from TRBV4-3 and TRBJ1-2; D not certain. The CDR3 has 15 residues. Germline lookup yields CDR1 LGHNA and CDR2 YSLEER. Trimming left V 2 bases short and J 0 bases short, with 10 bases between. The DNA of the CDR3 is TGCGCCAGCAGCCAACTATTCACGGCTAACTATGGCTACACCTTC. This codes for CASSQLFTANYGYTF.

The V call is TRBV12-3 or TRBV12-4, the J call TRBJ2-1, with D maybe TRBD1 (5 bases). The V end was cut by 1 base, the J end by 7 bases, with 8 bases between. The CDR3 consists of 13 residues. CDR3 amino acids: CASSLGRVNEQFF. The DNA of the CDR3 is TGTGCCAGCAGTTTAGGCAGGGTGAATGAGCAGTTCTTC.

The V and J genes are TRBV11-2 and TRBJ1-6; D remains unclear. The CDR3 spans 11 residues. V lost 4 bases, J lost 7 bases, and 2 bases lay in between. The germline gives CDR1 SGHAT, CDR2 FQNNGV. CDR3 in amino acids: CASSYNSPLHF. CDR3 DNA: TGTGCCAGCAGCTACAATTCACCCCTCCACTTT.

This clonotype was seen only a few times. The chain has TRBV27 and TRBJ2-5, with D unclear. Per the germline V gene, CDR1 is MNHEY and CDR2 is SMNVEV (reference sequence). V lost 0 bases to trimming and J lost 2 bases, with 10 bases between them. The CDR3 totals 15 residues. The CDR3, as DNA: TGTGCCAGCAGTTTATCTCCGGGTGATCAAGAGACCCAGTACTTC. Translated, it gives CASSLSPGDQETQYF.

This clonotype was detected only a few times. The V gene is TRBV5-1, the J gene TRBJ1-1; D might be TRBD1 (5 bases). Trimming shortened V by 4 bases and J by 0 bases, and 13 bases separated the two germline ends. The CDR3 is made up of 15 amino acids. Germline CDR1 SGHRS, CDR2 YFSETQ. The CDR3 spells CASSGGESMNTEAFF. The CDR3 coding sequence is TGCGCCAGCAGCGGGGGAGAATCTATGAACACTGAAGCTTTCTTT.

This clonotype was recorded many times. The rearrangement uses TRBV29-1 and TRBJ2-5; 9 bases map to TRBD2. After removal of 5 bases from V and 4 bases from J, the junction contained 8 bases not matched to a gene. From germline, CDR1 is SQVTM and CDR2 ANQGSEA. CDR3 length: 14 amino acids. CDR3 in amino acids: CSVTVSGGGETQYF. The CDR3 DNA reads TGCAGCGTTACCGTTAGCGGGGGCGGAGAGACCCAGTACTTC.

The chain is built from TRBV4-3 and TRBJ2-3; 9 bases agree with TRBD2. V dropped 0 bases and J dropped 1; count of bases not matched to a gene: 2. Germline assignment: CDR1 LGHNA and CDR2 YSLEER. The CDR3 totals 16 residues. In DNA form, the CDR3 reads TGCGCCAGCAGCCAAGATTCTAGCGGGGGCACAGATACGCAGTATTTT. Its protein product is CASSQDSSGGTDTQYF.

Ten or more counts support this clonotype. The genes are TRBV12-3 or TRBV12-4 and TRBJ1-2, with 7 bases that match TRBD1. This CDR3 spans 14 amino acids. Trimming cost V 3 bases and J 2 bases; bases outside gene matches: 3. In DNA form, the CDR3 reads TGTGCCAGCAGTTTCGGGACAGAAAACTATGGCTACACCTTC. Translating gives CASSFGTENYGYTF.

The genes are TRBV6-5 and TRBJ2-7; 7 bases agree with TRBD2. Germline V gene data show CDR1 as MNHEY and CDR2 as SVGAGI. CDR3 length: 16 amino acids. V shed 2 bases, J shed 4 bases, and the junction held 11 bases outside the gene matches. As DNA, the CDR3 is TGTGCCAGCAGTTACGGCACCGGGGGGTCTTTGTACGAGCAGTACTTC. Protein sequence: CASSYGTGGSLYEQYF.

The sample holds many counts of this clonotype. V and J are TRBV20-1 and TRBJ2-2; D might be TRBD1 or TRBD2, each matching 5 bases. Between the trimmed V and J ends, which lost 0 bases and 0 bases, there was a span of 17 bases. The CDR3 spans 18 residues. Germline CDR1 is DFQATT and CDR2 is SNEGSKA (reference sequence). The CDR3 loop is CSARDRRGPTTNTGELFF. For the CDR3, the DNA is TGCAGTGCTAGAGATCGACGGGGCCCTACCACGAACACCGGGGAGCTGTTTTTT.

In its sample, this clonotype was seen a few times. The J gene is TRBJ2-4, the V gene TRBV5-1, with 15 bases identical to TRBD2. CDR1 is SGHRS, CDR2 YFSETQ, per germline. Trimming at V came to 4 bases and at J to 8 bases, leaving 10 bases not matched to a gene. The CDR3 is 17 amino acids. DNA for the CDR3: TGCGCCAGCAGCGACTGGACTAGCGGGGGGGCCGGGGACATTCAGTACTTC. Encoded protein: CASSDWTSGGAGDIQYF.

This clonotype has at least ten counts. CDR3 amino acids: CASSPSGEVGTQYF. In DNA, the CDR3 is TGTGCCAGCAGTCCCTCGGGGGAGGTTGGGACCCAGTACTTC. The chain joins TRBV6-5 to TRBJ2-5, with TRBD2 as a possible D gene (6 bases). CDR1 is MNHEY, CDR2 SVGAGI, per germline. The CDR3 runs 14 residues. V was clipped by 5 bases and J by 7 bases, with 17 bases between them.

V gene TRBV27 combines with J gene TRBJ2-3; D remains unclear. V was cut by 1 base and J by 6 bases, with 2 bases left in between. CDR1 MNHEY and CDR2 SMNVEV come from the germline V gene (reference sequence). The CDR3 runs to 11 residues. The CDR3 is CASSLWDTQYF. Here the CDR3 DNA reads TGTGCCAGCAGTTTATGGGATACGCAGTATTTT.

This sequence joins TRBV5-1 and TRBJ2-3; D is possibly TRBD2 (6 bases). This CDR3 has 15 residues. Germline loops: CDR1 SGHRS, CDR2 YFSETQ. V was cut by 0 bases and J by 2 bases, with 10 bases left in between. The CDR3 here is CASSLARGTTDTQYF. The DNA of the CDR3 is TGCGCCAGCAGCTTGGCTCGGGGGACCACAGATACGCAGTATTTT.